Listed below are T cell receptor beta chains from one sample, sequenced in a study of blood T cell repertoires in COVID-19. Sequenced by immunoSEQ multiplex PCR; TCRdb stores in-frame clones only, minus some. The repertoire includes approximately 210,000 clones, under 90% of them detected once, and 8% to 11% sits in the top ten. The sample comprised peripheral blood. These TCRs come from a woman older than 75 with COVID-19, enrolled during active disease. Both conserved end residues are part of each CDR3. Fields, in order: J gene, V gene, clone size, D gene, CDR3 protein, CDR3 DNA. D genes are given only for firm matches. The size of a clone is reported for some rows only, either as once, few or many, or as a class for expanded clones.

j_gene: TRBJ1-1
v_gene: TRBV5-1
abundance: .
d_gene: .
CDR3aa: CASSLEGGGGGTEAFF
CDR3nt: TGCGCCAGCAGCTTGGAGGGAGGGGGAGGAGGCACTGAAGCTTTCTTT

j_gene: TRBJ2-7
v_gene: TRBV9
abundance: .
d_gene: TRBD1
CDR3aa: CASSVGAGGQFTGEQYF
CDR3nt: TGTGCCAGCAGCGTAGGAGCAGGGGGACAGTTCACAGGCGAGCAGTACTTC

j_gene: TRBJ1-1
v_gene: TRBV11-1
abundance: few
d_gene: TRBD1
CDR3aa: CASSSQGAAFF
CDR3nt: TGTGCCAGCAGCTCCCAGGGGGCCGCTTTCTTT

j_gene: TRBJ2-1
v_gene: TRBV5-1
abundance: .
d_gene: TRBD1
CDR3aa: CASSSGGGSYNEQFF
CDR3nt: TGCGCCAGCAGCTCAGGGGGTGGCTCCTACAATGAGCAGTTCTTC

j_gene: TRBJ1-2
v_gene: TRBV19
abundance: .
d_gene: .
CDR3aa: CASSIRAPGGQGRRGYTF
CDR3nt: TGTGCCAGTAGTATAAGGGCCCCCGGCGGGCAAGGGAGGAGAGGCTACACCTTC

j_gene: TRBJ1-6
v_gene: TRBV9
abundance: .
d_gene: .
CDR3aa: CASSVRVDNSPLHF
CDR3nt: TGTGCCAGCAGCGTCAGGGTGGATAATTCACCCCTCCACTTT

j_gene: TRBJ2-1
v_gene: TRBV14
abundance: .
d_gene: .
CDR3aa: CASSQRQDSYNEQFF
CDR3nt: TGTGCCAGCAGCCAAAGACAGGATTCCTACAATGAGCAGTTCTTC

j_gene: TRBJ1-4
v_gene: TRBV5-1
abundance: .
d_gene: .
CDR3aa: CASRLGQVVTNEKLFF
CDR3nt: TGCGCCAGCAGGCTTGGGCAGGTGGTAACTAATGAAAAACTGTTTTTT

j_gene: TRBJ2-7
v_gene: TRBV19
abundance: few
d_gene: TRBD2
CDR3aa: CASSDWGGSYEQYF
CDR3nt: TGTGCCAGTAGTGATTGGGGGGGCTCCTACGAGCAGTACTTC

j_gene: TRBJ2-1
v_gene: TRBV6-5
abundance: .
d_gene: .
CDR3aa: CASSYSEVRGNEQFF
CDR3nt: TGTGCCAGCAGTTACTCGGAGGTACGGGGCAATGAGCAGTTCTTC

j_gene: TRBJ2-5
v_gene: TRBV5-1
abundance: .
d_gene: TRBD2
CDR3aa: CASSQSSGGLGTQYF
CDR3nt: TGCGCCAGCAGCCAAAGTAGCGGGGGGCTAGGGACCCAGTACTTC

j_gene: TRBJ1-5
v_gene: TRBV27
abundance: .
d_gene: TRBD1
CDR3aa: CASSLKPTGVSNQPQHF
CDR3nt: TGTGCCAGCAGTTTAAAACCGACAGGGGTAAGCAATCAGCCCCAGCATTTT

j_gene: TRBJ1-4
v_gene: TRBV28
abundance: .
d_gene: TRBD1
CDR3aa: CASGTDAEKLFF
CDR3nt: TGTGCCAGCGGGACAGACGCTGAAAAACTGTTTTTT

j_gene: TRBJ1-1
v_gene: TRBV7-2
abundance: once
d_gene: .
CDR3aa: CASSPPPEGRTEAFF
CDR3nt: TGTGCCAGCAGCCCCCCCCCTGAGGGAAGGACTGAAGCTTTCTTT

j_gene: TRBJ2-3
v_gene: TRBV4-1
abundance: once
d_gene: TRBD2
CDR3aa: CASSQQWTSRDTQYF
CDR3nt: TGCGCCAGCAGCCAACAATGGACTAGCCGGGATACGCAGTATTTT